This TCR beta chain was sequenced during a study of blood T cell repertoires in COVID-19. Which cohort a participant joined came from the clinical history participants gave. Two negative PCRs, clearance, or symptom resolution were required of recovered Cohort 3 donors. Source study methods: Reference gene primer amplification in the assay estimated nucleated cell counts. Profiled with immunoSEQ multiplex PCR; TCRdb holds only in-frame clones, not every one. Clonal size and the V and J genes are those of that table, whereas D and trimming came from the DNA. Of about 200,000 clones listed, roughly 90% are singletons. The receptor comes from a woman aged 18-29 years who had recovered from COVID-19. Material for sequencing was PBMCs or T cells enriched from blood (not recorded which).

CDR3 in DNA: TGTGCCAGCAGGGCCAGGGGAATATCTGGGGCCAACGTCCTGACTTTC. Protein: CASRARGISGANVLTF. This chain uses TRBV28 with TRBJ2-6, with D maybe TRBD1 (6 bases). Germline V gene sequence: CDR1 MDHEN, CDR2 SYDVKM. Trimming took 6 bases from V and 1 from J, leaving 13 bases between them. This CDR3 region has 16 residues.